Each of the 15 T cell receptor beta chains below was sequenced from the same sample in a study of blood T cell repertoires in COVID-19. Method: immunoSEQ multiplex PCR; TCRdb's copy keeps in-frame clones and lacks some. The sample consists of about 420,000 clones, approximately 90% of them appearing once. Sequencing used peripheral blood. The source is a man aged 18 to 30 with COVID-19, enrolled during active disease.

The chain recombines TRBV7-9 with TRBJ2-6, with TRBD2 matching 13 bases. V gave up 5 bases and J gave up 2 bases; unmatched junction bases: 3. CDR1 and CDR2 from the germline V gene are SEHNR and FQNEAQ (reference sequence). The CDR3 loop spans 17 amino acids. CDR3 DNA: TGTGCCAGCAGCCGGACTAGCGGGGGCACTGGGGCCAACGTCCTGACTTTC. The encoded protein is CASSRTSGGTGANVLTF.

V is TRBV25-1 and J is TRBJ1-1, with D maybe TRBD1 (5 bases). Germline values: CDR1 MGHDK, CDR2 SYGVNS. The CDR3 is 16 amino acids. V lost 3 bases and J 1 base, leaving 15 bases between the germline ends. The DNA for the CDR3 is TGTGCCAGCAGTGAGGTAGGGGCGCTGGGGAACACTGAAGCTTTCTTT. Residues: CASSEVGALGNTEAFF.

The chain uses TRBV18 and TRBJ2-3, with D possibly TRBD2 on 6 matching bases. Germline CDR1 reads KGHSH; CDR2 reads LQKENI. V was clipped by 3 bases and J by 1 base, with 14 bases between them. CDR3 size: 16 residues. DNA for the CDR3: TGTGCCAGCTCACCCTGGCGGGGAAGGGGCACAGATACGCAGTATTTT. Its translation: CASSPWRGRGTDTQYF.

CDR3 DNA: TGTGCCAGCAGCAGGGAGGGATCCGGTGAAAAACTGTTTTTT. Amino acids: CASSREGSGEKLFF. The V call is TRBV7-8, the J call TRBJ1-4, with D unresolved. Between the trimmed V and J ends, which lost 5 bases and 7 bases, there was a span of 14 bases. CDR1 is SGHVS, CDR2 FQNEAQ, per germline. This CDR3 is built from 14 residues.

J is TRBJ2-3 and V is TRBV6-5, with 14 bases lining up with TRBD2. The length of the CDR3 is 14 residues. Germline CDR1 is MNHEY and CDR2 is SVGAGI. V shed 9 bases, J shed 6 bases, and the junction held 5 bases outside the gene matches. In nucleotides, the CDR3 is TGTGCCAGTGGACTAGCGGGAGGACCCGATACGCAGTATTTT. Protein sequence: CASGLAGGPDTQYF.

The rearrangement joins TRBV2 to TRBJ2-7, with 9 bases aligning to TRBD1. There are 15 residues in the CDR3. Trimming removed 4 bases from V and 3 bases from J; junction bases left unmatched: 7. Germline V gives CDR1 SNHLY, CDR2 FYNNEI. The CDR3 sequence: CASSVPQGAVYEQYF. The CDR3 DNA is TGTGCCAGCAGTGTCCCACAGGGGGCAGTCTACGAGCAGTACTTC.

The chain joins TRBV30 to TRBJ1-5; D ambiguous. The V end was cut by 0 bases, the J end by 1 base, with 10 bases between. This CDR3 is 15 amino acids long. Germline V gene sequence: CDR1 GTSNPN, CDR2 SVGIG (reference sequence). CDR3 loop: CAWSVLGRSNQPQHF. The CDR3 region has the DNA TGTGCCTGGAGTGTACTCGGTCGAAGCAATCAGCCCCAGCATTTT.

The rearrangement links TRBV9 to TRBJ1-4, with unresolved D. The germline V gene encodes CDR1 SGDLS and CDR2 YYNGEE. V gave up 0 bases and J gave up 8 bases, with 14 bases separating them. This CDR3 spans 15 amino acids. CDR3 nucleotide sequence: TGTGCCAGCAGCGTAGCTATCGGGTTTGGAGAAAAACTGTTTTTT. Translation gives CASSVAIGFGEKLFF.

The genes are TRBV11-3 and TRBJ1-4; a possible D gene is TRBD1 (5 bases). From germline, CDR1 is SGHNT and CDR2 YENEEA. CDR3 length: 14 amino acids. Trimming removed 5 bases at V and 5 bases at J, with 12 bases between. In DNA form, the CDR3 reads TGTGCCAGCAGCCCGGGCCGGGGGAATGAAAAACTGTTTTTT. Translation: CASSPGRGNEKLFF. The whole variable domain, filled in from reference TRBV11-3 and TRBJ1-4, reads EAGVVQSPRYKIIEKKQPVAFWCNPISGHNTLYWYLQNLGQGPELLIRYENEEAVDDSQLPKDRFSAERLKGVDSTLKIQPAELGDSAVYLCASSPGRGNEKLFFGSGTQLSVL.

This clone was seen more than once but under ten times. The V call is TRBV5-1, the J call TRBJ2-1; D not resolved. This CDR3 has 14 residues. Per germline, CDR1 SGHRS and CDR2 YFSETQ. V lost 0 bases and J 4 bases, leaving 8 bases between the germline ends. The CDR3 DNA reads TGCGCCAGCAGCTTGGAGCAAATATACAATGAGCAGTTCTTC. It translates to CASSLEQIYNEQFF.

The rearrangement joins TRBV6-5 to TRBJ2-5; D is uncertain. CDR3 length equals 14 residues. The germline V and J ends were trimmed by 6 bases and 4 bases, with 15 bases remaining between them. The germline V gene has CDR1 MNHEY and CDR2 SVGAGI. In DNA, the CDR3 is TGTGCCAGCAGCCTTGAAGCCCCAGGAGAGACCCAGTACTTC. Translated, it gives CASSLEAPGETQYF.

The chain carries TRBV19 and TRBJ1-4; D uncertain. This CDR3 has 14 amino acids. Trimming removed 10 bases at V and 0 bases at J, with 12 bases between. Germline CDR1 LNHDA, CDR2 SQIVND (reference sequence). The CDR3 coding sequence is TGTGCCACTCAGGACTCCACAACTAATGAAAAACTGTTTTTT. This gives the protein CATQDSTTNEKLFF.

The V gene is TRBV7-9, the J gene TRBJ2-5, with TRBD2 identical over 7 bases. V lost 3 bases and J lost 3; bases outside the gene matches: 7. The germline CDR1 and CDR2 sequences are SEHNR and FQNEAQ (reference sequence). CDR3 size: 15 residues. CDR3 sequence: CASSFRGRGEETQYF. The DNA of the CDR3 is TGTGCCAGCAGCTTCCGGGGCCGGGGGGAAGAGACCCAGTACTTC.

V usage is TRBV6-5 and J usage is TRBJ2-1, with TRBD2 matching over 7 bases. CDR3 length equals 15 residues. V lost 6 bases and J lost 0; bases outside the gene matches: 5. Germline V gives CDR1 MNHEY, CDR2 SVGAGI. In DNA form, the CDR3 reads TGTGCCAGCAGCACGGGGACTACCTCCTACAATGAGCAGTTCTTC. It is translated as CASSTGTTSYNEQFF.

This chain connects TRBV10-2 to TRBJ2-7, with 9 bases that match TRBD2. There are 14 residues in the CDR3. Germline V CDR1 and CDR2: WSHSY, SAAADI. V dropped 5 bases and J dropped 3; count of bases not matched to a gene: 5. The CDR3 sequence is CASSKRGDLYEQYF. The CDR3 DNA follows: TGCGCCAGCAGTAAGCGGGGGGACCTCTACGAGCAGTACTTC.